This T cell receptor (beta chain) was recovered during a study of technical replicates of blood from a few donors. Using immunoSEQ multiplex PCR, the repertoire was profiled, and TCRdb retains in-frame clones only, with some absent. The sample lists approximately 75,000 clones, about 97% occurring once. This clonotype originated in a human donor in good health. The sequencing input was T cells isolated from PBMCs.

This chain's CDR3 is CASSLVGTSGYNEQFF. CDR3 nucleotides: TGTGCCAGCAGCTTAGTGGGGACTAGCGGCTACAATGAGCAGTTCTTC. The chain joins TRBV4-2 to TRBJ2-1; 11 bases are a match to TRBD2. CDR3 length: 16 amino acids. Germline CDR1 is LGHNA and CDR2 is YNFKEQ. With 5 bases clipped from V and 3 bases from J, the junction kept 6 bases outside the gene matches.